Each of the 10 T cell receptor beta chains below was sequenced from the same sample in a study of Ad26.COV2.S vaccination and SARS-CoV-2 variants. Libraries were prepared by immunoSEQ multiplex PCR; TCRdb keeps only in-frame clonotypes and omits some of them. The table records 350,000 to 450,000 clones, 70% to 90% of them present only once. Specified treatment: approximately 18 received Ad26.COV2.S at low or high dose, single or two shots; 5 received placebo; per-sample allocation not given. Sampling was performed 63 days after the first vaccine or placebo injection. The source material was peripheral blood, sampled in a trial of Ad26.COV2.S vaccine versus placebo. The receptors stem from a person between 18 and 65 years old who received the Ad26.COV2.S COVID-19 vaccine or a placebo.

In its sample, this clone was seen a few times. The chain is built from TRBV4-1 and TRBJ2-7; possibly TRBD2 for D (6 bases). V lost 4 bases and J lost 3, with 13 bases in between. The length of the CDR3 is 14 residues. CDR1 MGHRA and CDR2 YSYEKL come from the germline V gene. CDR3 region: CASSLGGSDYEQYF. The CDR3 region has the DNA TGCGCCAGCAGCCTCGGGGGTAGCGACTACGAGCAGTACTTC.

The genes are TRBV10-2 and TRBJ2-1; 11 nucleotides match TRBD2. After removal of 6 bases from V and 3 bases from J, the junction contained 4 bases not matched to a gene. The CDR3 covers 15 residues. Germline CDR1 reads WSHSY; CDR2 reads SAAADI. CDR3 sequence reads: CASSPGTSGYNEQFF. The CDR3 DNA is TGCGCCAGCAGCCCCGGGACTAGCGGCTACAATGAGCAGTTCTTC.

The J gene is TRBJ2-7, the V gene TRBV6-1; D call uncertain. V was clipped by 1 base and J by 2 bases, with 9 bases between them. The germline gives CDR1 MNHNS, CDR2 SASEGT. The CDR3 has 14 amino acids. The CDR3 sequence is CASSEGARTYEQYF. CDR3 sequence (DNA): TGTGCCAGCAGTGAAGGGGCAAGAACCTACGAGCAGTACTTC.

The chain has TRBV5-4 and TRBJ2-1; 10 positions match TRBD2. V lost 5 bases, J lost 3 bases, and 5 bases stayed unmatched. CDR1 is SGHNT and CDR2 is YYREEE in the germline V gene (reference sequence). The CDR3 loop spans 15 amino acids. Here the CDR3 DNA reads TGTGCCAGCAGACAAGCGGGAGGGTTCTACAATGAGCAGTTCTTC. Translated, it gives CASRQAGGFYNEQFF.

The chain joins TRBV5-5 to TRBJ2-2; 10 bases fit TRBD2. Germline-derived CDR1 and CDR2 are SGHKS and YYEKEE (reference sequence). This CDR3 region has 17 residues. After removal of 2 bases from V and 4 bases from J, the junction contained 8 bases not matched to a gene. The CDR3, as DNA: TGTGCCAGCAGCTTAGAAGCGGGAGGGCTGGGCACCGGGGAGCTGTTTTTT. Encoded protein: CASSLEAGGLGTGELFF.

This chain links TRBV28 with TRBJ1-2; possibly TRBD1 for D (6 bases). V lost 2 bases to trimming and J lost 6 bases, with 7 bases between them. This CDR3 spans 12 amino acids. Per germline, CDR1 MDHEN and CDR2 SYDVKM. DNA of the CDR3: TGTGCCAGCAGTTTAAGGGGGAATGGCTACACCTTC. This codes for CASSLRGNGYTF.

This clone was found once. The rearrangement links TRBV9 to TRBJ2-2; perhaps D is TRBD1 or TRBD2 (5 bases each). CDR1 is SGDLS and CDR2 is YYNGEE in the germline V gene. The CDR3 sequence is 16 residues long. The germline V and J ends were trimmed by 0 bases and 4 bases, with 13 bases remaining between them. CDR3 sequence (DNA): TGTGCCAGCAGCGTAGGAGTGGGACGGGGCACCGGGGAGCTGTTTTTT. Its translation is CASSVGVGRGTGELFF.

The chain carries TRBV20-1 and TRBJ2-3; a weak D match, TRBD2 (5 bases). V lost 3 bases and J lost 0, with 16 bases in between. This CDR3 has 16 residues. CDR1 DFQATT and CDR2 SNEGSKA come from the germline V gene (reference sequence). The CDR3: CSASGVSGGSTDTQYF. The CDR3 DNA is TGCAGTGCTAGTGGGGTCTCTGGCGGGAGCACAGATACGCAGTATTTT.

This chain uses TRBV15 with TRBJ2-7, with TRBD2 matching 10 bases. Per germline, CDR1 LNHNV and CDR2 YYDKDF (reference sequence). J was trimmed by 5 bases and V by 6 bases; bases with no gene match: 7. The CDR3 runs to 14 residues. Here the CDR3 DNA reads TGTGCCACCAGTAGCGGGAGGAGTTTCAACGAGCAGTACTTC. Protein: CATSSGRSFNEQYF.

The chain is built from TRBV4-1 and TRBJ2-1, with TRBD2 matching over 7 bases. CDR1 is MGHRA, CDR2 YSYEKL, per germline. The V segment lost 3 bases and the J segment 5 bases; nucleotides outside the gene matches: 10. The CDR3 contains 16 residues. This CDR3 is CASSHMGGRVNNEQFF. The CDR3 DNA follows: TGCGCCAGCAGCCACATGGGTGGGAGGGTTAACAATGAGCAGTTCTTC.